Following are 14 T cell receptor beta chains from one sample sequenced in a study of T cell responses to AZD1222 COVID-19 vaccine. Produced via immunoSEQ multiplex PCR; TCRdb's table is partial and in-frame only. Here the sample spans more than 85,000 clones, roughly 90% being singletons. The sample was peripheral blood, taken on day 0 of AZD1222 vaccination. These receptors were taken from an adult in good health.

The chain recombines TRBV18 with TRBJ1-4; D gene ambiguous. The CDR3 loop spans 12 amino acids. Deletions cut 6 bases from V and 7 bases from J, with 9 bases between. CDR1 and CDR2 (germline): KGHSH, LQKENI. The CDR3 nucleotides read TGTGCCAGCTCGGGCGAGGCTGAAAAACTGTTTTTT. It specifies CASSGEAEKLFF.

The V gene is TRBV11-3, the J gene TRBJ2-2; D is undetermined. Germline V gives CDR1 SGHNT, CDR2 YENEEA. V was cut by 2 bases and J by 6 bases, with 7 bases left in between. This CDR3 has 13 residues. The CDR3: CASSLSYSGELFF. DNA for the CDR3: TGTGCCAGCAGCTTATCGTACTCCGGGGAGCTGTTTTTT.

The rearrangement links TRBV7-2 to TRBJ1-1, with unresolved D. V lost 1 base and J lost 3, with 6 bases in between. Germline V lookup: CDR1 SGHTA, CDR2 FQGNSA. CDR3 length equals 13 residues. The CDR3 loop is CASSLGRYTEAFF. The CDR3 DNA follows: TGTGCCAGCAGCTTAGGAAGGTACACTGAAGCTTTCTTT. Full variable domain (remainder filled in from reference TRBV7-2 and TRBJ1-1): GAGVSQSPSNKVTEKGKDVELRCDPISGHTALYWYRQSLGQGLEFLIYFQGNSAPDKSGLPSDRFSAERTGGSVSTLTIQRTQQEDSAVYLCASSLGRYTEAFFGQGTRLTVV.

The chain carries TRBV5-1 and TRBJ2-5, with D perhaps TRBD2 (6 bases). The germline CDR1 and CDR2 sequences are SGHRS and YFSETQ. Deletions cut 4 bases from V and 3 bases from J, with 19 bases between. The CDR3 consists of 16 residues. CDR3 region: CASSPGGVNLKETQYF. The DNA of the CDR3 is TGCGCCAGCAGCCCCGGGGGAGTGAACCTCAAAGAGACCCAGTACTTC.

This CDR3 reads CASSFTGQGNTGELFF. Here the CDR3 DNA reads TGTGCCAGCTCGTTCACGGGACAGGGTAACACCGGGGAGCTGTTTTTT. The chain combines TRBV18 with TRBJ2-2, with 9 bases matching TRBD1. Germline lookup yields CDR1 KGHSH and CDR2 LQKENI. V shed 6 bases and J 2 bases; nucleotides not matched to a gene: 7. This CDR3 spans 16 amino acids.

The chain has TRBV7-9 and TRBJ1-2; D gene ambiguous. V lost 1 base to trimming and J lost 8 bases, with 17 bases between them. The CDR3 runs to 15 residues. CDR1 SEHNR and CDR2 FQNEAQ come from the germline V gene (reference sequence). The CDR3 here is CASSLGATQAGGYTF. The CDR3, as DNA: TGTGCCAGCAGCTTAGGAGCCACCCAAGCCGGGGGCTACACCTTC.

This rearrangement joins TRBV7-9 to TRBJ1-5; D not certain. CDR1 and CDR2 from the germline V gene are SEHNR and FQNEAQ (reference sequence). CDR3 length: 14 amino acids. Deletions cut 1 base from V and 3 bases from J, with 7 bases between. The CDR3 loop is CASSLVGNNQPQHF. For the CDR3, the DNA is TGTGCCAGCAGCTTAGTTGGGAACAATCAGCCCCAGCATTTT.

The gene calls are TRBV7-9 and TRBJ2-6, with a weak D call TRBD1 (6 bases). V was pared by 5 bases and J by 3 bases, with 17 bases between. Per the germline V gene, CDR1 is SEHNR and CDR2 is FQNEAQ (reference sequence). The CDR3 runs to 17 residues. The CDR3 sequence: CASSPPRGLVGANVLTF. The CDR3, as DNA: TGTGCCAGCAGCCCCCCCAGGGGTCTCGTTGGGGCCAACGTCCTGACTTTC.

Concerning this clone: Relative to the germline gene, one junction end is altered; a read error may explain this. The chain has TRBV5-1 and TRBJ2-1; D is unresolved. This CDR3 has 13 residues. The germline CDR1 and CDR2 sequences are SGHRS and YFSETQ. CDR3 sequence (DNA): TGCGCCAGCAGCTTTGGGCAGGAGTCATATGGGGTCTTC. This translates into CASSFGQESYGVF.

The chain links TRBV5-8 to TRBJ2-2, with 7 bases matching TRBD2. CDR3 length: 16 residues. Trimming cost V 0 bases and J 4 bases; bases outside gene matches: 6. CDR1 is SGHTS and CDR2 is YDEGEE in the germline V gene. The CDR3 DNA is TGTGCCAGCAGCTTGGACAGGTCGGGAGGCACCGGGGAGCTGTTTTTT. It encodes CASSLDRSGGTGELFF.

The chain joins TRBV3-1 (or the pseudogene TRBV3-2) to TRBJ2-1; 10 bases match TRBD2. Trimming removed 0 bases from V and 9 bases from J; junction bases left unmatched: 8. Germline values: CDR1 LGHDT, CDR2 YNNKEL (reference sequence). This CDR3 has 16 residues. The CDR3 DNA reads TGTGCCAGCAGCCAAGATCGGACTAGCGGTGGAAGTGAGCAGTTCTTC. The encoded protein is CASSQDRTSGGSEQFF.

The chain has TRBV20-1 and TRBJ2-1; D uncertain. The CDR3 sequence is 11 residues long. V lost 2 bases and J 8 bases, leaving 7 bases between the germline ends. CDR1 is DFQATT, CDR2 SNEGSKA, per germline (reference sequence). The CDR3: CSARPDDEQFF. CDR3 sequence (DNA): TGCAGTGCTAGACCTGACGATGAGCAGTTCTTC.

The chain's CDR3 is CASSYHRGGTEAFF. CDR3 in DNA: TGTGCCAGCAGTTATCACAGGGGGGGGACTGAAGCTTTCTTT. The chain carries TRBV6-2 or TRBV6-3 and TRBJ1-1; the match to TRBD1 covers 8 bases. V was clipped by 3 bases and J by 5 bases; unmatched bases: 5. Germline loops: CDR1 MNHEY, CDR2 SVGEGT. There are 14 residues in the CDR3.

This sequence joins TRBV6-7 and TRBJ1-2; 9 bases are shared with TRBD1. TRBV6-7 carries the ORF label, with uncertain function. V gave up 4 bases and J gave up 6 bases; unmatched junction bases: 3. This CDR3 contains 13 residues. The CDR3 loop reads CASSCDRGNGYTF. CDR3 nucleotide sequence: TGTGCCAGCAGTTGCGACAGGGGGAATGGCTACACCTTC.